This T cell receptor (beta chain) was observed in a study of blood T cells in healthy people across ages (dated by TCRdb to about 2015). Study-level background: In model experiments, roughly one uniquely barcoded TCR beta cDNA molecule per two T cells was captured by template switching. To track age-related changes in TCR beta repertoire diversity, the study relied on deep sequencing normalized with unique cDNA molecular identifiers. To avoid experimental bias, donors of different ages were spread randomly across the sequencing lanes. The donors were split into four age groups: young (average around 17 years), middle-aged (roughly 42), aged (more than 55) and long-lived (roughly 80). Using the same blood draw, the study looked at two additional independent replicas of 1 million unique cDNA reads for two donors, one aged 18 to 30 and the other aged 80 or older. Overall study outcomes, separate from this receptor: Bulk unsorted PBMC profiling prevented conclusive comparison of naive and antigen-experienced compartments. The percentage of naive T cells measured by flow cytometry correlated strongly with observed TCR beta diversity. Estimates of total diversity from one million sequenced T cells were regarded as lower bounds and underestimates. As age increased, observed TCR beta diversity per million T cells dropped in a roughly linear way, and a significant reduction was already evident by age 40. The CMV infection status of donors was not known, potentially confounding age-related changes in expanded clonotypes. Compared with the aged group, more naive CD4+ T cells, fewer expanded clones and increased TCR diversity were shown by the long-lived group, suggesting age selection.

Based on the germline V gene (reference sequence), the CDR1 and CDR2 sequences are MNHEY and SMNVEV. Counted from cysteine to phenylalanine, this CDR3 has 14 amino acids. Kept here is only the CDR3 DNA, which spans 42 bases and is read in frame from base 1. Regarding this clonotype: Its antigen remains unidentified. The junction shows a germline mismatch at one end, possibly a read error.

The roughly 42 donors, aged about 6 to 100 years, were systemically healthy Caucasian individuals from Russia. Approximately 11 milliliters of peripheral blood were drawn from each donor into EDTA-treated Vacutainer tubes. Ficoll-Paque density-gradient centrifugation was used to isolate PBMCs, with at least 6 million obtained per sample. Total RNA, at least 6 micrograms per sample, was extracted from PBMCs with Trizol reagent. Naive CD45RAhigh/CD27high T cell percentages were measured by flow cytometry on a PBMC aliquot from every donor. Receptors were amplified or captured by 5' RACE. The sequencer was an Illumina HiSeq 2500. The second PCR ran for about 7 to 11 cycles and used a J-beta primer mix along with a sample-barcoded 5' primer. A unique molecular identifier was introduced onto each TCR beta cDNA molecule by a template-switch 5' adaptor carrying 12 random nucleotides. Each sample yielded at least 3 million CDR3-containing paired-end reads. First-strand cDNA was synthesized from all RNA with the Mint cDNA synthesis kit, primed by a TRBC-specific oligonucleotide. Following uracil-DNA glycosylase treatment, a first 18-cycle PCR with universal primers M1SS and BC2_uni_R was performed on all cDNA. Processing in the source paper ran as follows. For normalization, 1 million high-quality reads, each with a distinct molecular identifier, were randomly selected from each sample. Instead of being binned into consensus sequences, reads with shared molecular identifiers were discarded. MiTCR, set to a Q25 quality threshold and the strictest error-elimination algorithm, was used for CDR3 identification, clonotype clustering and error correction. A nonparametric unseen species model with Euler transformation was used to estimate a lower bound on total TCR beta diversity. TCRdb took the public reads, trimmed them with fastp at Q25, ran MiXCR for clone calling and kept in-frame beta chains. All rows with the same CDR3 protein become a single entry with the most common DNA and genes. TCRdb's processing, not the authors' own work, is the source of the V and J calls. This sample lists approximately 790,000 distinct CDR3 sequences; around two thirds were detected once. The ten largest account for 28% of the sample.

This TCR was sampled from a man aged 25-40 years in good health. The sample taken for sequencing was blood. The receptor chain draws on TRBV27 and TRBJ1-5, with a tentative D gene TRBD1 over 6 matching bases. The CDR3 region: CASRDTYSSQPQHF. The sequence in DNA is TGTGCCAGCCGGGACACTTATAGCAGTCAGCCCCAGCATTTT.